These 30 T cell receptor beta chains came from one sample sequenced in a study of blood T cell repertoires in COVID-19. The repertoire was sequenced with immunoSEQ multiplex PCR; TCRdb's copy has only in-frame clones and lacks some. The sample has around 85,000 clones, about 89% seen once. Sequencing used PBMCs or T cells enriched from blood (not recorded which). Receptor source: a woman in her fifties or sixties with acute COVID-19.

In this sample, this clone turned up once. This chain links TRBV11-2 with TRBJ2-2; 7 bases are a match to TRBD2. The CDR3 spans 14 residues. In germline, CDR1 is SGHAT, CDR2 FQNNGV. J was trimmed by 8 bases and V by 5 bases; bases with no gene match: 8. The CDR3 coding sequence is TGTGCCAGCAGCACCGGACTAGTATATGGGGAGCTGTTTTTT. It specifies CASSTGLVYGELFF.

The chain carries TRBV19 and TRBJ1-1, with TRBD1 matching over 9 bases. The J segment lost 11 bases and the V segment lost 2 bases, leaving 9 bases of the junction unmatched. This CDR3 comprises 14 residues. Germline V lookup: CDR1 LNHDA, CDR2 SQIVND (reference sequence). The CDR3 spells CASSITGQGRPAFF. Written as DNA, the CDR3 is TGTGCCAGTAGTATAACGGGACAGGGCAGGCCGGCTTTCTTT.

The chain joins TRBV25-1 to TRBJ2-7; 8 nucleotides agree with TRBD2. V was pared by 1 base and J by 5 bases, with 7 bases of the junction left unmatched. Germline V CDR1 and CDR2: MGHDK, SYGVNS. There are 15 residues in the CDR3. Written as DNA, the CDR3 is TGTGCCAGCAGTGAATTGGGACTAGGGGCTCACGAGCAGTACTTC. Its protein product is CASSELGLGAHEQYF.

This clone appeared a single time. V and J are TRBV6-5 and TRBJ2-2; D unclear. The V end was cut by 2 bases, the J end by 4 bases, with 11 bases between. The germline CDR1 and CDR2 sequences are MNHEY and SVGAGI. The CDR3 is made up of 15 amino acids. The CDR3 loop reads CASSYLPGGTGELFF. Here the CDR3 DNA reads TGTGCCAGCAGTTACCTTCCTGGCGGCACCGGGGAGCTGTTTTTT.

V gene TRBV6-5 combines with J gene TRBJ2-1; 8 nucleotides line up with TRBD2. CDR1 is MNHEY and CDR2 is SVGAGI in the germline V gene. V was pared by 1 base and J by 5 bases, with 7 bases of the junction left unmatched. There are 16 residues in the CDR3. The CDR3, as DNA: TGTGCCAGCAGTTACTACACTACTAGCGGAAACAATGAGCAGTTCTTC. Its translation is CASSYYTTSGNNEQFF.

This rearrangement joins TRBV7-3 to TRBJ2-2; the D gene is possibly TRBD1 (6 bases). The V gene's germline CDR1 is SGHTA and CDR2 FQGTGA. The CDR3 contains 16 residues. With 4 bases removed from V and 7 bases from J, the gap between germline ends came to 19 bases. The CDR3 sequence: CASSSLGRQASGELFF. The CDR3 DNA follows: TGTGCCAGCAGCTCGCTTGGGCGACAGGCGAGCGGGGAGCTGTTTTTT.

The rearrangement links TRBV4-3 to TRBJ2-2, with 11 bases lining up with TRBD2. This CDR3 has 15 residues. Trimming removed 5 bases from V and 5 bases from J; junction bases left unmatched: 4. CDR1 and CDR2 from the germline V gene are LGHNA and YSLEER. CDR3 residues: CASSLGLAGTGELFF. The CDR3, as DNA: TGCGCCAGCAGCTTAGGACTAGCGGGTACCGGGGAGCTGTTTTTT.

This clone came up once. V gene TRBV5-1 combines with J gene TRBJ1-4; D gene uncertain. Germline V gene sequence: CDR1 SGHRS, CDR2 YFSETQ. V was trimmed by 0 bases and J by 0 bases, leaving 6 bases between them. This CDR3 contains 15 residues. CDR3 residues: CASSLDLATNEKLFF. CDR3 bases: TGCGCCAGCAGCTTGGATCTTGCAACTAATGAAAAACTGTTTTTT. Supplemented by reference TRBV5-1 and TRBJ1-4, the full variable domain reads KAGVTQTPRYLIKTRGQQVTLSCSPISGHRSVSWYQQTPGQGLQFLFEYFSETQRNKGNFPGRFSGRQFSNSRSEMNVSTLELGDSALYLCASSLDLATNEKLFFGSGTQLSVL.

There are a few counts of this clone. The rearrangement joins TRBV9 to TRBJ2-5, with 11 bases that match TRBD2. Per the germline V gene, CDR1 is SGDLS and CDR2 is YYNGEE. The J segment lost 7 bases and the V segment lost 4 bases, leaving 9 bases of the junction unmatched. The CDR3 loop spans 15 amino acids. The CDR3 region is CASSHGTSGGWTQYF. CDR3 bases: TGTGCCAGCAGCCATGGGACTAGCGGTGGGTGGACCCAGTACTTC.

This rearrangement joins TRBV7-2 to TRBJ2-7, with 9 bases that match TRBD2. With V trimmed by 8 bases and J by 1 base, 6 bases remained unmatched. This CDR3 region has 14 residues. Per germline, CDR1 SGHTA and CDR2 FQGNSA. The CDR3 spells CASGPGLASYEQYF. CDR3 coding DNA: TGTGCCAGCGGACCCGGACTAGCGTCCTACGAGCAGTACTTC.

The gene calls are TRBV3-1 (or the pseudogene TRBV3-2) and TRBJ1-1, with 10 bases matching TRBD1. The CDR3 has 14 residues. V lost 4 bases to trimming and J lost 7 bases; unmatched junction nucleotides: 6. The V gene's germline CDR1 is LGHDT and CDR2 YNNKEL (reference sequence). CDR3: CASSLRTGGGEAFF. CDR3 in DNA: TGTGCCAGCAGCCTGAGGACAGGGGGAGGTGAAGCTTTCTTT.

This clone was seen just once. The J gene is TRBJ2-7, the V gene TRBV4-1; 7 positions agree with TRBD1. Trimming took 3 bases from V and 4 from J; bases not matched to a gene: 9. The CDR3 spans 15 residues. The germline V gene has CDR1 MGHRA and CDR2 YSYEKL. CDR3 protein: CASSQGFTGVYEQYF. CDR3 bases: TGCGCCAGCAGCCAGGGATTCACAGGGGTGTACGAGCAGTACTTC.

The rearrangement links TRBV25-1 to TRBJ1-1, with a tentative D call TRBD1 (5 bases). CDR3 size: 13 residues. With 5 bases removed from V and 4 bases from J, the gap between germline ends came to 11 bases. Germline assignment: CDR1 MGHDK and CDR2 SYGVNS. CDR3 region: CASSWGEATEAFF. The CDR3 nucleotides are TGTGCCAGCAGTTGGGGGGAGGCCACTGAAGCTTTCTTT.

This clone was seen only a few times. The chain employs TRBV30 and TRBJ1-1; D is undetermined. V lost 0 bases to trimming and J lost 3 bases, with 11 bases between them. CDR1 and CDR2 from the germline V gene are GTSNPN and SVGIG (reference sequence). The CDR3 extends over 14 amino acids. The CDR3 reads CAWSVRPVDTEAFF. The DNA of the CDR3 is TGTGCCTGGAGTGTACGTCCGGTGGACACTGAAGCTTTCTTT.

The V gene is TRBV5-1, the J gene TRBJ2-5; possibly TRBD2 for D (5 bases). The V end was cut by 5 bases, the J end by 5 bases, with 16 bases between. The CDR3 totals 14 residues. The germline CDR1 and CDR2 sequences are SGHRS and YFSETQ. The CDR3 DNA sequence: TGCGCCAGCAGTCTGGGAGCCCCCCAGGAGACCCAGTACTTC. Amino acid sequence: CASSLGAPQETQYF.

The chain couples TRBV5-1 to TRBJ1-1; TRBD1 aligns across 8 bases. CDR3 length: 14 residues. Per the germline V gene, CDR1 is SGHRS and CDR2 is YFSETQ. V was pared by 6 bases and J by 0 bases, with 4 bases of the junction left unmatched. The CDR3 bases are TGCGCCAGCACTCCAGGGGGCGTGAACACTGAAGCTTTCTTT. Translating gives CASTPGGVNTEAFF.

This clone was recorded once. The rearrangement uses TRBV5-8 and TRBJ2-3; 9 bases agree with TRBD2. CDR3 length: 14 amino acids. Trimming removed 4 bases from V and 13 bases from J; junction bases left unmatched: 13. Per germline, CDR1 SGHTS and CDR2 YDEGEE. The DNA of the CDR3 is TGTGCCAGCAGCCTCCGTCGCGGGAGGGCGGGGAAGTATTTT. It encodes CASSLRRGRAGKYF.

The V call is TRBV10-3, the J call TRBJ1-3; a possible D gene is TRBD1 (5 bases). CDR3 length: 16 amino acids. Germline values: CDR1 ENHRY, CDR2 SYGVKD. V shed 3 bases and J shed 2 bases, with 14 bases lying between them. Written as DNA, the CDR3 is TGTGCCATCAGTGACCCCACAGGCCACCCTGGAAACACCATATATTTT. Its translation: CAISDPTGHPGNTIYF.

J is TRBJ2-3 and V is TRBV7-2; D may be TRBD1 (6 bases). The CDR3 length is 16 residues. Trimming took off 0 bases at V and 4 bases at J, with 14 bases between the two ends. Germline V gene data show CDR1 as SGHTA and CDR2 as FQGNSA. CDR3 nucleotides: TGTGCCAGCAGCTTAGCGTTCGGGACAAGGGCAGATACGCAGTATTTT. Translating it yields CASSLAFGTRADTQYF.

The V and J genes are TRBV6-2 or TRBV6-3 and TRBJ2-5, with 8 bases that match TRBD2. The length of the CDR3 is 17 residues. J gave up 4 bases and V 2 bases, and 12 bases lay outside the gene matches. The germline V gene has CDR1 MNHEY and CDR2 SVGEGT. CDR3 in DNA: TGTGCCAGCAGTTACGTAGTCGCCAGCGGGAGAGCAGAGACCCAGTACTTC. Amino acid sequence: CASSYVVASGRAETQYF.

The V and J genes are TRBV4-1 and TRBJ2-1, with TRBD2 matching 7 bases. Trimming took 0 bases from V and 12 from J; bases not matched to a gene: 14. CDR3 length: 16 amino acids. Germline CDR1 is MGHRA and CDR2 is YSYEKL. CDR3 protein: CASSQEGDGGSLGQFF. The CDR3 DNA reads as TGCGCCAGCAGCCAAGAGGGGGACGGGGGGTCCCTCGGGCAGTTCTTC.

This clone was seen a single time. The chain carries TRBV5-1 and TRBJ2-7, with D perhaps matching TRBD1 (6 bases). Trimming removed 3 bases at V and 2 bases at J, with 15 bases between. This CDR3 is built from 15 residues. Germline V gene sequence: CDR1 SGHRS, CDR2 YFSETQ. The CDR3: CASSWNGQRTYEQYF. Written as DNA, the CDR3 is TGCGCCAGCAGCTGGAACGGACAGCGGACCTACGAGCAGTACTTC.

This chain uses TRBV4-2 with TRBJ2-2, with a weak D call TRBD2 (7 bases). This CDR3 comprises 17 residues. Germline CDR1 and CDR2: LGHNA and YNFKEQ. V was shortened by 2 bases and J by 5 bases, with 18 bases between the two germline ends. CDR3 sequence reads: CASSQPIKGGITGELFF. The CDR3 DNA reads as TGTGCCAGCAGCCAACCAATCAAGGGGGGGATAACCGGGGAGCTGTTTTTT.

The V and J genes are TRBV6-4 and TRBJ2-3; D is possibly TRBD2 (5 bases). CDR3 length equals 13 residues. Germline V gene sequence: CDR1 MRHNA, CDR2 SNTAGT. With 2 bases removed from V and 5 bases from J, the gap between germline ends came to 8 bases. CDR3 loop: CASSDAEGDTQYF. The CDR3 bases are TGTGCCAGCAGTGACGCCGAGGGAGATACGCAGTATTTT.

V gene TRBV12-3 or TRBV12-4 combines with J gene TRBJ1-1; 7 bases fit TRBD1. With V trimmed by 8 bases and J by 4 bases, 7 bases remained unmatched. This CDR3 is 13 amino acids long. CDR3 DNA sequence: TGTGCCAGCCTGCGACAGGGCGGCACTGAAGCTTTCTTT. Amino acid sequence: CASLRQGGTEAFF.

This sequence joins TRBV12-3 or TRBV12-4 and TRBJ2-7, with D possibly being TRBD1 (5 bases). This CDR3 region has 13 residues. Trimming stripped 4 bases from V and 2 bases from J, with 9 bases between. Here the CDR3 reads CASSSDNPYEQYF. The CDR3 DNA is TGTGCCAGCAGTTCGGACAACCCCTACGAGCAGTACTTC.

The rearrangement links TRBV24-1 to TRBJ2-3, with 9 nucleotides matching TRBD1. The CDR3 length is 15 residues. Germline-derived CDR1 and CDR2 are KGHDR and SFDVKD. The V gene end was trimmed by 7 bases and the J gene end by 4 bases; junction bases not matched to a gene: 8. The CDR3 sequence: CATSAPGTGPDTQYF. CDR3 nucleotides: TGTGCCACCAGCGCCCCCGGGACAGGGCCAGATACGCAGTATTTT.

Here the CDR3 reads CASRPTQYRTEAFF. As DNA, the CDR3 is TGTGCCAGCAGACCAACACAATACCGCACTGAAGCTTTCTTT. The rearrangement joins TRBV6-5 to TRBJ1-1; D is undetermined. This CDR3 contains 14 residues. The V and J ends lost 6 bases and 4 bases respectively, with 15 bases between them. CDR1 and CDR2 (germline): MNHEY, SVGAGI.

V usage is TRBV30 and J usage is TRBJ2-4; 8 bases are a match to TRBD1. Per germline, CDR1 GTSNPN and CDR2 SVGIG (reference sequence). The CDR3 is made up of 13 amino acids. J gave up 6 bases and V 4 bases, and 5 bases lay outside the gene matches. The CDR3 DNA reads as TGTGCCTGGACTCAGGGGGCTGGAAACATTCAGTACTTC. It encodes CAWTQGAGNIQYF.

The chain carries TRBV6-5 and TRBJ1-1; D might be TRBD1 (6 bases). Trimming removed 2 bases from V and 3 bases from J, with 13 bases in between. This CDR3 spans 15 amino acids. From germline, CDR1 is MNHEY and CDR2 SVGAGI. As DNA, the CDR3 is TGTGCCAGCAGTTACCAACAGGGAAGGGACACTGAAGCTTTCTTT. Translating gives CASSYQQGRDTEAFF.